The 7 T cell receptor beta chains below come from one sample, sequenced in a study of cytomegalovirus exposure and HLA in healthy donors. The PCR used 60 Vbeta and 13 Jbeta primers. TCRdb's table, derived via immunoSEQ multiplex PCR, lists solely in-frame clones and lacks some. The table shows 100,000 to 150,000 clones, with around 80% occurring only once. Specimen: PBMCs. These TCRs come from a man aged 25 to 45 in good health and CMV-seronegative.

This clone showed up just once. The chain uses TRBV29-1 and TRBJ1-2, with D possibly matching TRBD1 (5 bases). Trimming pared 7 bases from V and 5 bases from J, leaving 20 bases between. The germline V gene encodes CDR1 SQVTM and CDR2 ANQGSEA. The CDR3 totals 14 residues. CDR3 sequence reads: CSAREGIVAYGYTF. CDR3 DNA: TGCAGCGCCCGGGAGGGGATTGTTGCGTATGGCTACACCTTC.

This sequence joins TRBV29-1 and TRBJ1-1, with D hard to call. There are 11 residues in the CDR3. Deletions cut 1 base from V and 5 bases from J, with 5 bases between. CDR1 is SQVTM and CDR2 is ANQGSEA in the germline V gene. The CDR3 here is CSVEGQTEAFF. CDR3 DNA sequence: TGCAGCGTTGAAGGGCAGACTGAAGCTTTCTTT.

The chain joins TRBV30 to TRBJ1-4; 9 bases fit TRBD1. The J segment lost 5 bases and the V segment lost 0 bases, leaving 7 bases of the junction unmatched. The CDR3 runs to 16 residues. The germline V gene has CDR1 GTSNPN and CDR2 SVGIG (reference sequence). DNA of the CDR3: TGTGCCTGGAGTGTCTCGGGACAGGGATCGAATGAAAAACTGTTTTTT. Its protein is CAWSVSGQGSNEKLFF.

Only a few counts were recorded for this clone. The chain combines TRBV29-1 with TRBJ2-3; D perhaps matches TRBD2 (6 bases). This CDR3 spans 15 amino acids. V dropped 3 bases and J dropped 8 bases, with 21 bases sitting between them. Germline V gives CDR1 SQVTM, CDR2 ANQGSEA. The CDR3: CSVDANWGDSGTQYF. For the CDR3, the DNA is TGCAGCGTTGACGCCAATTGGGGGGATTCAGGTACGCAGTATTTT.

The genes are TRBV15 and TRBJ2-1, with 7 bases lining up with TRBD1. This CDR3 is 14 amino acids long. Looked up from germline, CDR1 is LNHNV and CDR2 is YYDKDF (reference sequence). With 6 bases clipped from V and 4 bases from J, the junction kept 6 bases outside the gene matches. The CDR3 loop is CATREGGAYNEQFF. The CDR3 bases are TGTGCCACCAGGGAAGGGGGCGCATACAATGAGCAGTTCTTC. Based on the CDR3 plus reference TRBV15 and TRBJ2-1, the full variable domain is DAMVIQNPRYQVTQFGKPVTLSCSQTLNHNVMYWYQQKSSQAPKLLFHYYDKDFNNEADTPDNFQSRRPNTSFCFLDIRSPGLGDTAMYLCATREGGAYNEQFFGPGTRLTVL.

This clone was counted a few times. The chain employs TRBV23-1 and TRBJ1-4; D remains unclear. TRBV23-1 is designated an ORF whose function remains uncertain. The CDR3 totals 17 residues. V lost 0 bases to trimming and J lost 4 bases, with 15 bases between them. In nucleotides, the CDR3 is TGCGCCAGCAGTCAATCCGTCGTGGGGAGAGTTAATGAAAAACTGTTTTTT. Protein sequence: CASSQSVVGRVNEKLFF.

For this clone: Other DNA sequences within the sample encode an identical CDR3. This chain connects TRBV7-9 to TRBJ1-4; D ambiguous. Trimming removed 3 bases from V and 0 bases from J, with 8 bases in between. CDR3 length equals 15 residues. Germline V gives CDR1 SEHNR, CDR2 FQNEAQ (reference sequence). CDR3 amino acids: CASSFPSTTNEKLFF. The CDR3 bases are TGTGCCAGCAGCTTCCCCAGTACAACTAATGAAAAACTGTTTTTT.